This is a list of T cell receptor beta chains from one sample in a study of shared clonotypes between healthy human individuals. The protocol was immunoSEQ multiplex PCR, while the TCRdb copy is restricted to in-frame clones and leaves out a portion. The sample lists some 380,000 clones, 95% to 97% seen once, with 0.32% in the top ten. The specimen sequenced was memory CD8+ T cells sorted from blood. The receptors here all came from a man aged 30 to 39 in good health. The CDR3 runs from the conserved cysteine through the conserved F or W. D genes are given only for firm matches. The size field is filled for only some rows; it gives once, few, many or a size class.

v_call	clone_size	d_call	cdr3_length	j_call	cdr3_aa	cdr3_nt
TRBV28	NA	NA	15	TRBJ1-2	CASSLLVPGRYGYTF	TGTGCCAGCAGTTTATTGGTGCCCGGACGGTATGGCTACACCTTC
TRBV28	NA	TRBD2	16	TRBJ2-1	CASSLLAGGSYNEQFF	TGTGCCAGCAGTTTACTGGCGGGAGGGTCCTACAATGAGCAGTTCTTC
TRBV10-2	NA	NA	12	TRBJ1-2	CASSVSGRGYTF	TGCGCCAGCAGTGTATCAGGGCGAGGCTACACCTTC
TRBV5-5	NA	NA	14	TRBJ2-3	CASSLGSGLNTQYF	TGTGCCAGCAGCTTGGGGTCAGGGTTGAACACGCAGTATTTT
TRBV28	NA	NA	12	TRBJ1-1	CASSAGGAEAFF	TGTGCCAGCAGTGCCGGCGGTGCTGAAGCTTTCTTT
TRBV5-1	NA	TRBD2	18	TRBJ2-7	CASSLSPTPAGGFYEQYF	TGCGCCAGCAGCTTGTCCCCCACCCCCGCGGGAGGATTCTACGAGCAGTACTTC
TRBV20-1	NA	TRBD1	11	TRBJ2-7	CSGGQGDEQYF	TGCAGTGGAGGTCAGGGGGACGAGCAGTACTTC
TRBV6-1	NA	NA	15	TRBJ2-7	CASRIDIQSTYEQYF	TGTGCCAGCAGAATAGACATACAGAGTACCTACGAGCAGTACTTC
TRBV7-6	NA	NA	20	TRBJ1-1	CASSLNVESWDVGTNTEAFF	TGTGCCAGCAGCTTAAATGTTGAATCTTGGGACGTGGGGACGAACACTGAAGCTTTCTTT
TRBV5-7	NA	TRBD1	17	TRBJ2-5	CASSLPSQGSSQETQYF	TGTGCCAGCAGCTTGCCTTCACAGGGGTCCTCTCAAGAGACCCAGTACTTC
TRBV28	NA	NA	15	TRBJ1-5	CASSLGGLGNQPQHF	TGTGCCAGCAGTTTAGGGGGCCTGGGAAATCAGCCCCAGCATTTT
TRBV29-1	NA	NA	13	TRBJ2-1	CSGARTPNNEQFF	TGCAGCGGTGCGCGGACGCCGAACAATGAGCAGTTCTTC
TRBV4-1	NA	NA	15	TRBJ2-5	CASSSDRGSQETQYF	TGCGCCAGCAGCTCCGATCGGGGGTCCCAAGAGACCCAGTACTTC
TRBV28	NA	NA	14	TRBJ2-7	CASSLFLASYEQYF	TGTGCCAGCAGTTTATTCTTGGCCTCCTACGAGCAGTACTTC
TRBV9	NA	NA	16	TRBJ1-3	CASSVEGRPSGNTIYF	TGTGCCAGCAGCGTCGAGGGCCGGCCCTCTGGAAACACCATATATTTT
TRBV10-3	NA	TRBD2	16	TRBJ2-3	CAISTGTSGSTDTQYF	TGTGCCATCAGTACCGGGACTAGCGGGAGCACAGATACGCAGTATTTT
TRBV28	NA	NA	12	TRBJ1-1	CASREENTVAFF	TGTGCCAGCAGGGAAGAGAACACTGTGGCTTTCTTT
TRBV2	NA	NA	14	TRBJ2-1	CARSSLRGNNEQFF	TGTGCCAGAAGCTCTCTACGGGGGAACAATGAGCAGTTCTTC
TRBV28	NA	NA	14	TRBJ2-7	CASSVQPQIYEQYF	TGTGCCAGCAGTGTCCAGCCACAGATTTACGAGCAGTACTTC
TRBV15	NA	TRBD2	19	TRBJ2-3	CATSEGLAGEFVRPDTQYF	TGTGCCACCAGCGAGGGACTAGCGGGAGAATTTGTGAGACCAGATACGCAGTATTTT
TRBV7-3	NA	TRBD2	14	TRBJ2-1	CASSLSGSYNEQFF	TGTGCCAGCAGCTTAAGCGGGAGCTACAATGAGCAGTTCTTC
TRBV19	NA	TRBD2	19	TRBJ2-1	CASTWGTSGRALPYNEQFF	TGTGCCAGTACGTGGGGGACTAGCGGGAGGGCCCTTCCTTACAATGAGCAGTTCTTC
TRBV18	few	NA	12	TRBJ1-1	CASSPMETEAFF	TGTGCCAGCTCACCCATGGAAACTGAAGCTTTCTTT
TRBV18	NA	NA	14	TRBJ1-1	CASSPAFGNTEAFF	TGTGCCAGCTCACCAGCTTTTGGGAACACTGAAGCTTTCTTT
TRBV7-8	NA	NA	12	TRBJ2-7	CASSLGYYEQYF	TGTGCCAGCAGCTTAGGCTACTACGAGCAGTACTTC
TRBV4-1	once	NA	16	TRBJ2-3	CASSQVGSPLLDTQYF	TGCGCCAGCAGCCAAGTAGGGAGTCCCTTGTTGGATACGCAGTATTTT
TRBV4-2	NA	NA	12	TRBJ2-1	CASSHDYNEQFF	TGTGCCAGCAGCCATGATTACAATGAGCAGTTCTTC
TRBV6-5	NA	NA	14	TRBJ2-7	CASSPTPDSGKQYF	TGTGCCAGCAGTCCAACCCCAGACTCCGGCAAGCAGTACTTC
TRBV10-3	once	NA	14	TRBJ2-7	CAISERGPTYEQYF	TGTGCCATCAGTGAGCGGGGGCCAACCTACGAGCAGTACTTC
TRBV27	NA	NA	13	TRBJ2-1	CASSYSGRNEQFF	TGTGCCAGCAGTTATAGCGGACGGAATGAGCAGTTCTTC
TRBV7-2	NA	TRBD1	16	TRBJ1-1	CASSLPTGGGNTEAFF	TGTGCCAGCAGCTTACCTACAGGGGGCGGCAACACTGAAGCTTTCTTT
TRBV6-1	NA	TRBD1	14	TRBJ2-5	CASSKDRGQETQYF	TGTGCCAGCAGTAAGGACAGGGGCCAAGAGACCCAGTACTTC
TRBV28	NA	NA	16	TRBJ2-1	CASSMTGSFSYNEQFF	TGTGCCAGCAGCATGACCGGGTCCTTCTCCTACAATGAGCAGTTCTTC
TRBV11-2	NA	NA	17	TRBJ1-1	CASSQTDRKGMNTEAFF	TGTGCCAGCAGCCAAACAGACAGGAAGGGCATGAACACTGAAGCTTTCTTT
TRBV9	NA	NA	15	TRBJ2-3	CASSVGSVGTDTQYF	TGTGCCAGCAGCGTAGGTAGCGTGGGCACAGATACGCAGTATTTT
TRBV30	NA	TRBD1	13	TRBJ1-2	CAWGRDRGYGYTF	TGTGCCTGGGGCCGGGACAGGGGCTATGGCTACACCTTC
TRBV5-1	NA	NA	13	TRBJ1-1	CASSLVLNTEAFF	TGCGCCAGCAGCTTGGTGCTGAACACTGAAGCTTTCTTT
TRBV9	once	TRBD1	18	TRBJ1-2	CASSTSRGKDREINGYTF	TGTGCCAGCAGCACGAGTAGGGGGAAGGACAGGGAGATCAATGGCTACACCTTC
TRBV4-1	NA	NA	14	TRBJ1-2	CASSQGVVGNGYTF	TGCGCCAGCAGCCAAGGAGTGGTAGGGAACGGCTACACCTTC
TRBV5-1	NA	NA	15	TRBJ2-1	CASSLSSYSYNEQFF	TGCGCCAGCAGCTTGAGTAGCTACTCCTACAATGAGCAGTTCTTC
TRBV4-1	NA	NA	15	TRBJ2-5	CASSQDPGPRETQYF	TGCGCCAGCAGCCAAGACCCAGGGCCGCGAGAGACCCAGTACTTC
TRBV18	once	NA	12	TRBJ1-2	CASSLTFYGYTF	TGTGCCAGCTCATTGACCTTCTATGGCTACACCTTC
TRBV19	NA	TRBD1	15	TRBJ2-3	CASSIGTGGADTQYF	TGTGCCAGTAGTATAGGGACAGGGGGCGCAGATACGCAGTATTTT
TRBV19	NA	NA	14	TRBJ2-2	CASSGWERAGELFF	TGTGCCAGTAGTGGATGGGAGAGGGCCGGGGAGCTGTTTTTT
TRBV18	NA	TRBD1	14	TRBJ1-1	CASSPRTGDTEAFF	TGTGCCAGCTCACCCCGGACAGGGGACACTGAAGCTTTCTTT
TRBV9	once	NA	13	TRBJ2-7	CASSVRPDYEQYF	TGTGCCAGCAGCGTAAGGCCCGACTACGAGCAGTACTTC
TRBV13	NA	TRBD2	17	TRBJ2-3	CASSPRTSGRATDTQYF	TGTGCCAGCAGCCCGAGGACTAGCGGGAGGGCCACAGATACGCAGTATTTT
TRBV6-1	NA	TRBD1	13	TRBJ2-5	CASRQGAGETQYF	TGTGCCAGCCGACAGGGGGCCGGGGAGACCCAGTACTTC
TRBV9	NA	NA	14	TRBJ2-2	CASRQGSSAGELFF	TGTGCCAGCAGGCAGGGGTCTTCGGCCGGGGAGCTGTTTTTT
TRBV9	once	TRBD2	15	TRBJ2-7	CASSPRGSGTYEQYF	TGTGCCAGCAGCCCCCGGGGTAGCGGGACTTACGAGCAGTACTTC
TRBV6-1	NA	NA	14	TRBJ1-2	CASSEAAVNYGYTF	TGTGCCAGCAGTGAAGCGGCCGTAAACTATGGCTACACCTTC
TRBV2	NA	NA	13	TRBJ2-7	CASSGGWSYEQYF	TGTGCCAGCAGTGGGGGGTGGTCCTACGAGCAGTACTTC
TRBV7-3	NA	NA	13	TRBJ2-2	CASSLRNTGELFF	TGTGCCAGCAGCTTAAGGAACACCGGGGAGCTGTTTTTT
TRBV2	NA	TRBD1	13	TRBJ2-1	CARSDRGRNEQFF	TGTGCCAGATCTGACAGGGGGCGGAATGAGCAGTTCTTC
TRBV28	NA	NA	15	TRBJ2-7	CASSFGGFRSYEQYF	TGTGCCAGCAGTTTTGGGGGGTTTCGGTCCTACGAGCAGTACTTC
TRBV6-1	NA	NA	14	TRBJ2-5	CASSKDRIKETQYF	TGTGCCAGCTCGAAGGACAGAATTAAAGAGACCCAGTACTTC